This entry concerns a single T cell receptor beta chain. No antigen is known for it. The data stem from a study of T cells in Graves' hyperthyroidism and ophthalmopathy. RNA transcripts yielded amplified TCR beta CDR3 regions. HTBI primers were employed in a first-round RT-PCR of the TCR CDR3. MiXCR, run by TCRdb on the multiplex PCR reads, gives a single entry per CDR3 protein. The table includes over 700,000 distinct CDR3 sequences, roughly 40% detected once. Researchers defined stable Graves' hyperthyroidism as no ophthalmopathy progression within 18 months. Newly diagnosed hyperthyroidism patients aged 18 to 65 years had disease lasting under 2 months. PBMCs stemmed from under 11 ml fresh peripheral blood. Study-level findings and limits: Most expanded thyroid clonotypes above 0.001 also appeared in blood.

The germline V gene has CDR1 SGHRS and CDR2 YFSETQ. Trimming shortened V by 5 bases and J by 6 bases, and 11 bases separated the two germline ends. The CDR3 has 13 residues. Sequenced material: blood. The chain joins TRBV5-1 to TRBJ1-4, with TRBD1 as a possible D gene (5 bases). The TCR was taken from a man younger than 35 with Graves' hyperthyroidism. The CDR3 sequence is CASRKGRDEKLFF. DNA of the CDR3: TGCGCCAGCAGAAAGGGCAGGGATGAAAAACTGTTTTTT.